The text below deals with one TCR beta chain. This specimen belongs to a study of control samples from healthy donors and cancer patients. This table comes from immunoSEQ multiplex PCR, and its TCRdb copy is limited to in-frame clones, with some not included. The table shows 130,000 or so clones, with roughly 94% occurring only once. Germline V lookup: CDR1 MNHEY, CDR2 SVGAGI. The CDR3 runs 15 residues. Trimming stripped 5 bases from V and 4 bases from J, with 17 bases between. This chain links TRBV6-5 with TRBJ1-2; D unresolved. The sequenced material came from PBMCs. This TCR was recovered from a man between 60 and 70 years old with colorectal cancer. CDR3 residues: CASSTGRTLGYGYTF. CDR3 coding DNA: TGTGCCAGCAGTACCGGACGGACTCTAGGCTATGGCTACACCTTC.